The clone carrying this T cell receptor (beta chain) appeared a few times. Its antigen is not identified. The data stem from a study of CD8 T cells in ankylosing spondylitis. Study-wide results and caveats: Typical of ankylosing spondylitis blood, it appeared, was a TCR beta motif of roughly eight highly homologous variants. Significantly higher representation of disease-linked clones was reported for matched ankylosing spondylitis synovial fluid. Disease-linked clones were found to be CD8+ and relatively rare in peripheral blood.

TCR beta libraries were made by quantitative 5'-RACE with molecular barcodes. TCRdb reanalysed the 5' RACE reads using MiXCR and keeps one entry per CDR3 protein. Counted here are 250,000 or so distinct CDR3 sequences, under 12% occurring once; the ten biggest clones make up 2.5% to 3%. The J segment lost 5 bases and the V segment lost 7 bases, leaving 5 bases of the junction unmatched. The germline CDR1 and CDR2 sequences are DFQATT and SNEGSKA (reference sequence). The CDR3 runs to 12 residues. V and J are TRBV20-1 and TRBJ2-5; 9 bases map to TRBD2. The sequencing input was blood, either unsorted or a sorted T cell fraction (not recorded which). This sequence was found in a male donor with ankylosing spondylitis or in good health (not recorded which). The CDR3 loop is CSGTGTSETQYF. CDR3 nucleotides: TGCAGTGGGACCGGGACTAGCGAGACCCAGTACTTC.